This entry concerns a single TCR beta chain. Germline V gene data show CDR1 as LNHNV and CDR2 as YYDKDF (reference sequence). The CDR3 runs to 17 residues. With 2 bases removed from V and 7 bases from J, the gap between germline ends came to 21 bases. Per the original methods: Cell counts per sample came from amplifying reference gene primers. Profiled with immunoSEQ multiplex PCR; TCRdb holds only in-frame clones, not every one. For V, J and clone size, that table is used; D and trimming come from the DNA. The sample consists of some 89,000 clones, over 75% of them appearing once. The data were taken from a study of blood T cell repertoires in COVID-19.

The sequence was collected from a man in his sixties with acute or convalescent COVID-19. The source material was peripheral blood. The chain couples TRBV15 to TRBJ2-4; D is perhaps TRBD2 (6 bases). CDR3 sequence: CATSRNPGPGGVNIQYF. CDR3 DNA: TGTGCCACCAGCAGAAATCCCGGACCGGGCGGGGTGAACATTCAGTACTTC.